These 30 T cell receptor beta chains came from one sample sequenced in a study of identical twins. One entry per CDR3 protein, called by TCRdb with MiXCR from the 5' RACE reads. The sample contains hundreds of thousands of distinct CDR3 sequences, 21% of which appear only once. These data also featured in a second study, about T cells expressing NK-cell markers.

Sequenced sample: PBMCs. These receptors were collected from a woman aged 18-29 years in good health.

The rearrangement links TRBV12-5 to TRBJ1-2; the match to TRBD1 covers 9 bases. Germline lookup yields CDR1 LGHNT and CDR2 FRNRAP. The J segment lost 3 bases and the V segment lost 5 bases, leaving 10 bases of the junction unmatched. This CDR3 is built from 16 residues. CDR3 amino acids: CASGQGQGAQHYGYTF. CDR3 DNA sequence: TGTGCTAGTGGTCAGGGACAGGGAGCGCAACACTATGGCTACACCTTC.

V and J are TRBV5-6 and TRBJ1-6; D remains ambiguous. The CDR3 has 12 amino acids. V was pared by 0 bases and J by 10 bases, with 5 bases between. The germline gives CDR1 SGHDT, CDR2 YYEEEE. The CDR3 loop reads CASSLGRSPLHF. CDR3 DNA: TGTGCCAGCAGCTTGGGCCGGTCACCCCTCCACTTT.

This clonotype came up a few times. V and J are TRBV20-1 and TRBJ2-5; the D gene is possibly TRBD2 (6 bases). In germline, CDR1 is DFQATT, CDR2 SNEGSKA (reference sequence). With 6 bases removed from V and 7 bases from J, the gap between germline ends came to 18 bases. This CDR3 spans 13 amino acids. The CDR3 DNA reads as TGCAGTGCCACATTAGCGGCCCCCGGGACCCAGTACTTC. It encodes CSATLAAPGTQYF.

This clonotype has a count of ten or more. The chain uses TRBV20-1 and TRBJ2-3; D not certain. Germline loops: CDR1 DFQATT, CDR2 SNEGSKA (reference sequence). With 3 bases removed from V and 1 base from J, the gap between germline ends came to 14 bases. CDR3 length equals 15 residues. The chain's CDR3 is CSASRPASGTDTQYF. In nucleotides, the CDR3 is TGCAGTGCTAGCCGTCCCGCCAGCGGCACAGATACGCAGTATTTT.

This clonotype was picked up a small number of times. The chain recombines TRBV6-5 with TRBJ2-1, with 8 bases identical to TRBD2. The CDR3 spans 15 residues. The trim removed 1 base at V and 6 bases at J, leaving 5 bases unmatched. Per germline, CDR1 MNHEY and CDR2 SVGAGI. In DNA form, the CDR3 reads TGTGCCAGCAGTTACTTGAGCGGGAGTATCAATGAGCAGTTCTTC. Its protein product is CASSYLSGSINEQFF.

As DNA, the CDR3 is TGCAGCGGGGGAAACGGGGAGAACACTGAAGCTTTCTTT. Its protein product is CSGGNGENTEAFF. This sequence joins TRBV29-1 and TRBJ1-1; D not resolved. The CDR3 extends over 13 amino acids. CDR1 SQVTM and CDR2 ANQGSEA come from the germline V gene. V lost 7 bases and J lost 1, with 13 bases in between.

This clonotype was counted between two and nine times. CDR3 DNA sequence: TGTGCCAGCAGTTACTCATCTGACAATGAAGCTTTCTTT. As protein: CASSYSSDNEAFF. The J gene is TRBJ1-1, the V gene TRBV6-5; D is uncertain. The CDR3 loop spans 13 amino acids. Germline V gene lookup returns CDR1 MNHEY and CDR2 SVGAGI. Trimming took off 0 bases at V and 7 bases at J, with 9 bases between the two ends.

This clonotype was observed a handful of times. The chain is built from TRBV5-1 and TRBJ2-2; D is unresolved. From germline, CDR1 is SGHRS and CDR2 YFSETQ. V gave up 4 bases and J gave up 4 bases, with 14 bases separating them. The CDR3 has 15 amino acids. The CDR3 DNA follows: TGCGCCAGCAGCCCCCCAAGGTCAGGCACCGGGGAGCTGTTTTTT. It translates to CASSPPRSGTGELFF.

Here the CDR3 reads CSAMGQGMNTEAFF. In DNA form, the CDR3 reads TGCAGCGCCATGGGGCAGGGCATGAACACTGAAGCTTTCTTT. The rearrangement joins TRBV29-1 to TRBJ1-1, with D possibly matching TRBD1 (5 bases). Germline CDR1 is SQVTM and CDR2 is ANQGSEA. Deletions cut 7 bases from V and 0 bases from J, with 15 bases between. This CDR3 contains 14 residues.

The chain uses TRBV20-1 and TRBJ2-4, with 9 bases identical to TRBD1. The CDR3 extends over 13 amino acids. Per germline, CDR1 DFQATT and CDR2 SNEGSKA (reference sequence). Trimming took 6 bases from V and 8 from J; bases not matched to a gene: 8. The CDR3 DNA reads as TGCAGTGCACAGACAGGGGGAAAAGACATTCAGTACTTC. This translates into CSAQTGGKDIQYF.

This clonotype has only a few counts. This chain connects TRBV18 to TRBJ2-1, with 7 bases matching TRBD2. Germline loops: CDR1 KGHSH, CDR2 LQKENI. V shed 6 bases, J shed 3 bases, and the junction held 8 bases outside the gene matches. This CDR3 has 15 amino acids. The CDR3 bases are TGTGCCAGCTCGGCGACTAGCAGAGGCTACAATGAGCAGTTCTTC. Translating gives CASSATSRGYNEQFF. Looking up the rest from reference TRBV18 and TRBJ2-1 gives the full variable domain: NAGVMQNPRHLVRRRGQEARLRCSPMKGHSHVYWYRQLPEEGLKFMVYLQKENIIDESGMPKERFSAEFPKEGPSILRIQQVVRGDSAAYFCASSATSRGYNEQFFGPGTRLTVL.

This clonotype has ten or more counts. The rearrangement uses TRBV12-3 or TRBV12-4 and TRBJ2-3; possible D gene TRBD2, 6 bases. The CDR3 sequence is 15 residues long. The V end was cut by 4 bases, the J end by 5 bases, with 16 bases between. CDR3 protein: CASSSQEGLRDTQYF. CDR3 nucleotides: TGTGCCAGCAGTTCCCAGGAGGGGCTCAGAGATACGCAGTATTTT.

There are many counts of this clonotype. This chain joins TRBV12-3 or TRBV12-4 and TRBJ2-1; 7 positions match TRBD2. This CDR3 is 15 amino acids long. The J segment lost 6 bases and the V segment lost 6 bases, leaving 11 bases of the junction unmatched. As DNA, the CDR3 is TGTGCCAGCAGGAAGGCGGGAGCCTTGGGCAATGAGCAGTTCTTC. This translates into CASRKAGALGNEQFF.

V usage is TRBV10-3 and J usage is TRBJ2-1, with 9 positions matching TRBD1. This CDR3 contains 16 residues. V shed 4 bases, J shed 6 bases, and the junction held 10 bases outside the gene matches. The germline CDR1 and CDR2 sequences are ENHRY and SYGVKD. CDR3 nucleotides: TGTGCCATCAGTGGGCTCCCCGACAGGGGGGTCAATGAGCAGTTCTTC. This gives the protein CAISGLPDRGVNEQFF.

This clonotype was counted many times. The chain combines TRBV10-3 with TRBJ2-7; perhaps D is TRBD1 or TRBD2 (5 bases each). This CDR3 comprises 15 residues. Trimming took 11 bases from V and 5 from J, leaving 25 bases between them. Germline CDR1 reads ENHRY; CDR2 reads SYGVKD. The CDR3 region has the DNA TGTGCCCACAGCCCCGGGGCTGGTCGTGGGGACGAGCAGTACTTC. Its protein product is CAHSPGAGRGDEQYF.

The sample holds many counts of this clonotype. The V and J genes are TRBV3-1 and TRBJ2-6, with 13 bases identical to TRBD2. This CDR3 has 17 residues. CDR1 LGHDT and CDR2 YNNKEL come from the germline V gene (reference sequence). After removal of 3 bases from V and 2 bases from J, the junction contained 1 base not matched to a gene. The CDR3 region has the DNA TGTGCCAGCAGCCAGGGACTAGCGGGAACTGGGGCCAACGTCCTGACTTTC. Translated: CASSQGLAGTGANVLTF.

V usage is TRBV9 and J usage is TRBJ2-1, with 8 bases identical to TRBD2. The CDR3 is 17 residues long. With 5 bases clipped from V and 2 bases from J, the junction kept 12 bases outside the gene matches. Per the germline V gene, CDR1 is SGDLS and CDR2 is YYNGEE. CDR3 nucleotide sequence: TGTGCCAGCAGTGCACAAGACGGGACTAGAGCCTACAATGAGCAGTTCTTC. It yields the protein CASSAQDGTRAYNEQFF.

The table lists this clonotype with a few counts. The V and J genes are TRBV7-6 and TRBJ2-2; 10 bases are shared with TRBD2. This CDR3 region has 15 residues. After removal of 6 bases from V and 3 bases from J, the junction contained 4 bases not matched to a gene. Per the germline V gene, CDR1 is SGHVS and CDR2 is FNYEAQ. The CDR3 is CASRWTSGDTGELFF. For the CDR3, the DNA is TGTGCCAGCAGGTGGACTAGCGGTGACACCGGGGAGCTGTTTTTT. Full variable domain (rest looked up from reference TRBV7-6 and TRBJ2-2): GAGVSQSPRYKVTKRGQDVALRCDPISGHVSLYWYRQALGQGPEFLTYFNYEAQQDKSGLPNDRFSAERPEGSISTLTIQRTEQRDSAMYRCASRWTSGDTGELFFGEGSRLTVL.

This clonotype has a handful of counts. The J gene is TRBJ2-6, the V gene TRBV12-3 or TRBV12-4; D not certain. The length of the CDR3 is 14 residues. V dropped 7 bases and J dropped 1 base, with 8 bases sitting between them. The CDR3 DNA follows: TGTGCCAGCATCTGGGGTTCTGGGGCCAACGTCCTGACTTTC. The encoded protein is CASIWGSGANVLTF.

This clonotype was observed at least ten times. The chain recombines TRBV12-3 or TRBV12-4 with TRBJ2-5, with no clear D. The CDR3 spans 11 residues. V shed 1 base and J shed 7 bases, with 4 bases lying between them. The CDR3, as DNA: TGTGCCAGCAGTTTAGATGGGACCCAGTACTTC. This sequence encodes CASSLDGTQYF.

The rearrangement joins TRBV12-3 or TRBV12-4 to TRBJ2-3, with 11 bases matching TRBD2. The CDR3 loop spans 17 amino acids. V lost 5 bases and J lost 2; bases outside the gene matches: 9. CDR3 coding DNA: TGTGCCAGCAGTCCAGCTAGCGGGGGGACCGTCACAGATACGCAGTATTTT. This codes for CASSPASGGTVTDTQYF.

The V gene is TRBV20-1, the J gene TRBJ2-2; 8 nucleotides line up with TRBD2. Per germline, CDR1 DFQATT and CDR2 SNEGSKA (reference sequence). CDR3 length: 17 residues. The junction had 15 bases not matched to a gene; V was cut back by 2 bases and J by 7 bases. CDR3 in amino acids: CSARLIAGTSKGGELFF. In DNA, the CDR3 is TGCAGTGCTAGACTGATCGCCGGGACTAGTAAGGGCGGGGAGCTGTTTTTT.

This clonotype has only a few counts. Here the CDR3 DNA reads TGTGCCATCAGACGGACAGGGGATGGGGGCCATGAAGCTTTCTTT. It specifies CAIRRTGDGGHEAFF. The chain recombines TRBV10-3 with TRBJ1-1; 9 positions match TRBD1. The CDR3 has 15 residues. Per the germline V gene, CDR1 is ENHRY and CDR2 is SYGVKD. V shed 6 bases, J shed 7 bases, and the junction held 12 bases outside the gene matches.

The V and J genes are TRBV5-1 and TRBJ2-7; the D gene is possibly TRBD2 (6 bases). CDR1 is SGHRS and CDR2 is YFSETQ in the germline V gene. The germline V and J ends were trimmed by 6 bases and 2 bases, with 12 bases remaining between them. CDR3 length: 13 residues. The CDR3 sequence is CASNNPGAYEQYF. CDR3 DNA sequence: TGCGCCAGCAATAATCCGGGAGCCTACGAGCAGTACTTC.

At least ten counts were recorded for this clonotype. The chain couples TRBV5-1 to TRBJ2-1; 12 bases are shared with TRBD2. Trimming removed 0 bases from V and 9 bases from J; junction bases left unmatched: 4. The germline gives CDR1 SGHRS, CDR2 YFSETQ. There are 15 residues in the CDR3. The CDR3 region is CASSLGLAGVGEQFF. CDR3 DNA: TGCGCCAGCAGCTTGGGACTAGCGGGAGTTGGTGAGCAGTTCTTC.

This clonotype was picked up many times. The chain is built from TRBV5-1 and TRBJ2-3; no clear D gene. CDR1 SGHRS and CDR2 YFSETQ come from the germline V gene. The CDR3 is made up of 15 amino acids. V was trimmed by 3 bases and J by 4 bases, leaving 15 bases between them. DNA of the CDR3: TGCGCCAGCAGCTCCCTCTCAGGAGTCCCAGATACGCAGTATTTT. This translates into CASSSLSGVPDTQYF.

This clonotype was recorded a few times. V gene TRBV4-3 combines with J gene TRBJ1-1, with a tentative D call TRBD1 (6 bases). Trimming pared 5 bases from V and 1 base from J, leaving 14 bases between. CDR1 and CDR2 from the germline V gene are LGHNA and YSLEER. The CDR3 length is 15 residues. This chain's CDR3 is CASSGDGTRNTEAFF. CDR3 in DNA: TGCGCCAGCAGCGGAGACGGGACACGGAACACTGAAGCTTTCTTT.

The chain links TRBV7-9 to TRBJ2-5, with 8 bases fitting TRBD1. This CDR3 spans 17 amino acids. Per the germline V gene, CDR1 is SEHNR and CDR2 is FQNEAQ (reference sequence). The J segment lost 2 bases and the V segment lost 1 base, leaving 9 bases of the junction unmatched. The CDR3 DNA follows: TGTGCCAGCAGCTTAGGGACAGGGCTACGCGCTCAAGAGACCCAGTACTTC. This codes for CASSLGTGLRAQETQYF.

This clonotype occurred many times. This chain links TRBV12-3 or TRBV12-4 with TRBJ1-3; 7 bases are shared with TRBD1. The J segment lost 7 bases and the V segment lost 4 bases, leaving 10 bases of the junction unmatched. The CDR3 totals 15 residues. DNA of the CDR3: TGTGCCAGCAGTTCCCCCGACAGGGTTTCCAACACCATATATTTT. This codes for CASSSPDRVSNTIYF.

The rearrangement joins TRBV12-3 or TRBV12-4 to TRBJ2-7; TRBD2 matches at 10 bases. The CDR3 runs to 15 residues. V lost 6 bases to trimming and J lost 0 bases; unmatched junction nucleotides: 5. CDR3 nucleotide sequence: TGTGCCAGCAGCAAATTAGCGGGAGGCTCCTACGAGCAGTACTTC. Its translation is CASSKLAGGSYEQYF.